This TCR beta chain derives from a study of T cell clonotyping in hematopoietic cell transplantation. Germline CDR1 is SGHAT and CDR2 is FQNNGV. The V gene lost 10 bases and the J gene lost 2 bases, with 12 bases spanning the gap. This CDR3 region has 12 residues. Clones were read by immunoSEQ multiplex PCR, and TCRdb kept only the in-frame ones, dropping some. The sample has 14,000 or so clones; about 94% are singletons. This sequence was found in a male patient in his sixties or seventies who had an allogeneic stem cell transplant from an unrelated donor, so the T cells may come from the graft donor. Some clones in this sample may be carry-over from other donors' samples. Source: PBMCs, taken 30 days after allogeneic stem cell transplant. The chain links TRBV11-2 to TRBJ2-7; no clear D. The CDR3, as DNA: TGTGCCACCGGCGAACCCACCTACGAGCAGTACTTC. Protein product: CATGEPTYEQYF.